This T cell receptor beta chain was profiled in a study of beta chain features in type 1 diabetes. General study points: Sampled from patients, naive, central memory and Treg TCRB repertoires appeared more similar than those sampled from healthy donors. TCRB CDR3s from Type 1 diabetes patients were moderately but significantly shorter in all four CD4+ subsets.

A single heparinised blood sample, averaging about 120 mL, was obtained per donor. The study reverse transcribed the entire isolated RNA, so it sequenced expressed TCRB transcripts. Clones were sequenced by immunoSEQ multiplex PCR, and TCRdb holds only the in-frame ones, with some missing. The sample has some 900,000 clones, 15% to 20% seen once. In this sample, this clone turned up a few times. Antigen specificity is unknown. This specimen includes other DNA sequences encoding the same CDR3. The CDR3 runs to 12 residues. V gave up 5 bases and J gave up 7 bases, with 9 bases separating them. Germline V lookup: CDR1 SEHNR, CDR2 FQNEAQ (reference sequence).

The TCR was taken from a woman younger than 35 in good health. Input material: naive CD4+ T cells from blood. The chain links TRBV7-9 to TRBJ1-5, with a possible D match to TRBD1 (6 bases). The CDR3 spells CASSPGGQPQHF. DNA for the CDR3: TGTGCCAGCAGCCCTGGGGGCCAGCCCCAGCATTTT.